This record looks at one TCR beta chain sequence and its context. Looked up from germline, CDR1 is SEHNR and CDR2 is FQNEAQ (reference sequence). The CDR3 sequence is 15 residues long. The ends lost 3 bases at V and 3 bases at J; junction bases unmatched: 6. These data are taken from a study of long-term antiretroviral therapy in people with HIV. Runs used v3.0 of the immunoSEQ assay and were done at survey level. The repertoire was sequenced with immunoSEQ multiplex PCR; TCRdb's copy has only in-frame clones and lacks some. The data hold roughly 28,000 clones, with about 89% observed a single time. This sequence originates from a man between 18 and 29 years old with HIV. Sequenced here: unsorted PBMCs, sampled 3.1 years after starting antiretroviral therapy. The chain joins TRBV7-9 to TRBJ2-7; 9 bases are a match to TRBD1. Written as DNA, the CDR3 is TGTGCCAGCAGCTTGGGACAGGGCACCTACTACGAGCAGTACTTC. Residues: CASSLGQGTYYEQYF.